The clone carrying this T cell receptor (beta chain) has just a few counts. Its antigen remains unidentified. The V and J ends lost 4 bases and 6 bases, in that order; junction bases with no gene match: 5. The CDR3 is 15 residues long. CDR1 and CDR2 (germline): KGHDR, SFDVKD. TCRdb ran MiXCR on the RT-PCR reads and lists one entry per CDR3 protein. The profile shows more than 700,000 distinct CDR3 sequences, approximately 21% of them singletons. This entry is derived from a study of response to subunit inactivated influenza vaccine. Study results and caveats: New T cells are recruited in small numbers by each seasonal influenza vaccination, according to the authors' suggestion.

The TCR was taken from a man aged 45-65 years who received an inactivated influenza vaccine. Sequencing was performed on PBMCs from blood, taken 5 to 6 days after vaccination. This rearrangement joins TRBV24-1 to TRBJ2-2, with 9 bases aligning to TRBD1. The CDR3 sequence is CATSDPGTGPGELFF. The DNA of the CDR3 is TGTGCCACCAGTGACCCAGGGACAGGGCCCGGGGAGCTGTTTTTT.